The 25 T cell receptor beta chains reported below all come from one sample, sequenced in a study of T cell responses to AZD1222 COVID-19 vaccine. Libraries were prepared by immunoSEQ multiplex PCR; TCRdb keeps only in-frame clonotypes and omits some of them. The sample yields about 110,000 clones, 92% seen once. The sequencing used peripheral blood, collected 28 days after the second AZD1222 dose. Receptors originate from an adult who received the AZD1222 COVID-19 vaccine.

CDR3 amino acids: CASSPQRTEAFF. The CDR3 nucleotides are TGTGCCAGCTCTCCTCAACGGACTGAAGCTTTCTTT. The genes are TRBV18 and TRBJ1-1; no clear D gene. Per the germline V gene, CDR1 is KGHSH and CDR2 is LQKENI. The CDR3 totals 12 residues. Between the trimmed V and J ends, which lost 6 bases and 5 bases, there was a span of 10 bases.

DNA of the CDR3: TGTGCCAGCAGCCAGGGGGTCCCAGGGATAGGTAGCAATCAGCCCCAGCATTTT. Amino acids: CASSQGVPGIGSNQPQHF. The J gene is TRBJ1-5, the V gene TRBV3-1 (or the pseudogene TRBV3-2); D is possibly TRBD1 (5 bases). Trimming took 3 bases from V and 0 from J, leaving 18 bases between them. CDR3 length: 18 amino acids. Germline V gene sequence: CDR1 LGHDT, CDR2 YNNKEL (reference sequence).

In this sample, this clone turned up once. This sequence joins TRBV4-2 and TRBJ1-3; D call uncertain. Germline V CDR1 and CDR2: LGHNA, YNFKEQ. This CDR3 has 15 residues. Trimming shortened V by 0 bases and J by 2 bases, and 8 bases separated the two germline ends. In DNA form, the CDR3 reads TGTGCCAGCAGCCAAGAATTACGAGCTGGAAACACCATATATTTT. Protein sequence: CASSQELRAGNTIYF.

The chain employs TRBV25-1 and TRBJ2-7; D perhaps matches TRBD1 (5 bases). Trimming cost V 11 bases and J 3 bases, with 14 bases left between them. CDR1 is MGHDK, CDR2 SYGVNS, per germline. CDR3 length: 12 amino acids. CDR3 bases: TGTGCCCCAGATAAGGACAACTACGAGCAGTACTTC. This codes for CAPDKDNYEQYF.

The rearrangement links TRBV7-9 to TRBJ1-6; 7 bases match TRBD1. This CDR3 has 15 residues. From germline, CDR1 is SEHNR and CDR2 FQNEAQ (reference sequence). After removal of 1 base from V and 6 bases from J, the junction contained 3 bases not matched to a gene. The CDR3 DNA reads as TGTGCCAGCAGCTTAGTGGGACAGCCTAATTCACCCCTCCACTTT. The encoded protein is CASSLVGQPNSPLHF.

This chain joins TRBV2 and TRBJ1-1; unclear D gene. CDR1 is SNHLY and CDR2 is FYNNEI in the germline V gene. The CDR3 loop spans 13 amino acids. Trimming took 4 bases from V and 0 from J, leaving 6 bases between them. The CDR3 nucleotides are TGTGCCAGCAGTGGGAATATGAACACTGAAGCTTTCTTT. Protein: CASSGNMNTEAFF.

The V and J genes are TRBV5-1 and TRBJ1-1; D not resolved. Looked up from germline, CDR1 is SGHRS and CDR2 is YFSETQ. The ends were cut back, 5 bases at V and 1 base at J, with 12 bases in the middle. The CDR3 totals 14 residues. The CDR3 loop reads CASRTSWTNTEAFF. The CDR3 nucleotides are TGCGCCAGCAGAACTTCTTGGACGAACACTGAAGCTTTCTTT.

V gene TRBV7-2 combines with J gene TRBJ2-3; 9 bases map to TRBD2. The trim removed 3 bases at V and 4 bases at J, leaving 5 bases unmatched. The CDR3 runs 15 residues. The germline CDR1 and CDR2 sequences are SGHTA and FQGNSA. The CDR3 is CASSLREGPADTQYF. CDR3 bases: TGTGCCAGCAGCTTGCGGGAGGGCCCGGCAGATACGCAGTATTTT.

This clone has just a few counts. This chain joins TRBV4-1 and TRBJ1-5, with D perhaps TRBD1 (6 bases). Looked up from germline, CDR1 is MGHRA and CDR2 is YSYEKL. CDR3 length: 15 amino acids. The V end was cut by 1 base, the J end by 3 bases, with 10 bases between. The CDR3 DNA reads as TGCGCCAGCAGCCAAGGCCCAGGGGTCAATCAGCCCCAGCATTTT. This translates into CASSQGPGVNQPQHF.

This chain connects TRBV24-1 to TRBJ2-2; 10 positions agree with TRBD2. The V and J ends lost 9 bases and 5 bases, in that order; junction bases with no gene match: 8. The CDR3 totals 15 residues. Germline assignment: CDR1 KGHDR and CDR2 SFDVKD. The CDR3: CATRGSGRRTGELFF. CDR3 DNA sequence: TGTGCCACCCGGGGTAGCGGGAGGCGGACCGGGGAGCTGTTTTTT.

The chain carries TRBV18 and TRBJ1-3; the match to TRBD1 covers 9 bases. Losses at the gene ends were 4 bases for V and 0 bases for J; bases not matched to a gene: 7. Germline CDR1 is KGHSH and CDR2 is LQKENI. The CDR3 contains 17 residues. The CDR3: CASSLYPGQGSGNTIYF. The CDR3 DNA sequence: TGTGCCAGCTCACTCTATCCGGGACAGGGCTCTGGAAACACCATATATTTT.

The chain uses TRBV5-1 and TRBJ1-2; D gene ambiguous. This CDR3 is built from 14 residues. The V and J ends lost 0 bases and 6 bases respectively, with 12 bases between them. Germline V CDR1 and CDR2: SGHRS, YFSETQ. The CDR3 region is CASSLAWEENGYTF. The CDR3 DNA sequence: TGCGCCAGCAGCTTGGCCTGGGAGGAGAATGGCTACACCTTC.

The rearrangement links TRBV27 to TRBJ1-6; D is ambiguous. The germline CDR1 and CDR2 sequences are MNHEY and SMNVEV (reference sequence). The CDR3 has 15 amino acids. V lost 5 bases, J lost 4 bases, and 12 bases lay in between. CDR3 sequence reads: CASSTFKQYNSPLHF. The CDR3 region has the DNA TGTGCCAGCAGTACCTTTAAACAGTATAATTCACCCCTCCACTTT.

V gene TRBV30 combines with J gene TRBJ2-1, with unresolved D. The CDR3 spans 14 residues. Per germline, CDR1 GTSNPN and CDR2 SVGIG (reference sequence). V dropped 3 bases and J dropped 0 bases, with 9 bases sitting between them. For the CDR3, the DNA is TGTGCCTGGAGCGACGGCAGCTCCTACAATGAGCAGTTCTTC. It is translated as CAWSDGSSYNEQFF.

The chain employs TRBV7-9 and TRBJ1-4; unclear D gene. The germline V and J ends were trimmed by 3 bases and 6 bases, with 8 bases remaining between them. The V gene's germline CDR1 is SEHNR and CDR2 FQNEAQ (reference sequence). The CDR3 sequence is 13 residues long. The CDR3 loop reads CASSFRRDEKLFF. The CDR3 region has the DNA TGTGCCAGCAGCTTTCGGCGCGATGAAAAACTGTTTTTT.

The chain links TRBV27 to TRBJ2-5; 12 bases line up with TRBD1. Germline lookup yields CDR1 MNHEY and CDR2 SMNVEV (reference sequence). The CDR3 length is 18 residues. The trim removed 4 bases at V and 4 bases at J, leaving 13 bases unmatched. This CDR3 reads CASSSRGDRGRFRETQYF. The CDR3, as DNA: TGTGCCAGCAGTTCCCGCGGGGACAGGGGGCGCTTTAGAGAGACCCAGTACTTC.

V and J are TRBV28 and TRBJ2-7; perhaps TRBD2 as D (6 bases). The V end lost 6 bases, the J end lost 2 bases, and 11 bases lay between the germline ends. The CDR3 runs 13 residues. In germline, CDR1 is MDHEN, CDR2 SYDVKM. The CDR3: CASRTGDPYEQYF. The CDR3 DNA reads as TGTGCCAGCAGGACGGGGGACCCCTACGAGCAGTACTTC.

This clone came up once. CDR3 in DNA: TGTGCCAGCAGCTTAGACGGCCAGGGCTTTGGCTACACCTTC. It translates to CASSLDGQGFGYTF. V usage is TRBV11-3 and J usage is TRBJ1-2; perhaps TRBD1 as D (5 bases). Trimming stripped 0 bases from V and 7 bases from J, with 12 bases between. The CDR3 runs to 14 residues. Germline loops: CDR1 SGHNT, CDR2 YENEEA.

J is TRBJ1-2 and V is TRBV28, with 10 positions matching TRBD1. The CDR3 is 16 residues long. Germline V gives CDR1 MDHEN, CDR2 SYDVKM. The junction had 8 bases not matched to a gene; V was cut back by 3 bases and J by 4 bases. For the CDR3, the DNA is TGTGCCAGCAGTTTTTCGACAGGGGGCTTGAGCTATGGCTACACCTTC. This translates into CASSFSTGGLSYGYTF.

The chain joins TRBV7-9 to TRBJ1-5; D is unresolved. V was clipped by 3 bases and J by 7 bases, with 7 bases between them. Germline values: CDR1 SEHNR, CDR2 FQNEAQ (reference sequence). CDR3 size: 12 residues. DNA for the CDR3: TGTGCCAGCAGCTTTGACACCCAGCCCCAGCATTTT. This sequence encodes CASSFDTQPQHF.

V is TRBV24-1 and J is TRBJ1-2; 8 bases are a match to TRBD1. This CDR3 spans 13 amino acids. V dropped 3 bases and J dropped 8; count of bases not matched to a gene: 4. Germline values: CDR1 KGHDR, CDR2 SFDVKD. The CDR3 region is CATSDHRGDGYTF. CDR3 nucleotide sequence: TGTGCCACCAGTGATCACAGGGGGGACGGCTACACCTTC.

V and J are TRBV12-5 and TRBJ1-5; 11 bases are shared with TRBD1. The length of the CDR3 is 16 residues. Germline V gene sequence: CDR1 LGHNT, CDR2 FRNRAP. With 5 bases clipped from V and 2 bases from J, the junction kept 5 bases outside the gene matches. The CDR3 is CASGLRTGGGNQPQHF. The DNA of the CDR3 is TGTGCTAGTGGTCTAAGGACAGGGGGCGGCAATCAGCCCCAGCATTTT. The full variable domain, its missing parts supplied by reference TRBV12-5 and TRBJ1-5, is DARVTQTPRHKVTEMGQEVTMRCQPILGHNTVFWYRQTMMQGLELLAYFRNRAPLDDSGMPKDRFSAEMPDATLATLKIQPSEPRDSAVYFCASGLRTGGGNQPQHFGDGTRLSIL.

This sequence joins TRBV5-6 and TRBJ2-7; 7 bases map to TRBD1. CDR1 is SGHDT and CDR2 is YYEEEE in the germline V gene. V was clipped by 0 bases and J by 7 bases; unmatched bases: 10. This CDR3 has 15 residues. The CDR3 nucleotides read TGTGCCAGCAGCTTGGGGAAACAGGGGATGAGGGAGCAGTACTTC. It is translated as CASSLGKQGMREQYF.

The rearrangement links TRBV5-1 to TRBJ2-5; TRBD1 matches at 9 bases. V dropped 4 bases and J dropped 3; count of bases not matched to a gene: 7. Per germline, CDR1 SGHRS and CDR2 YFSETQ. CDR3 length equals 15 residues. In DNA form, the CDR3 reads TGCGCCAGCAGCATCCAACAGGGGGCGGAAGAGACCCAGTACTTC. This gives the protein CASSIQQGAEETQYF.

This clone was observed a handful of times. The chain is built from TRBV20-1 and TRBJ2-1; D is uncertain. This CDR3 is built from 11 residues. The germline CDR1 and CDR2 sequences are DFQATT and SNEGSKA (reference sequence). Between the trimmed V and J ends, which lost 4 bases and 0 bases, there was a span of 1 base. CDR3 DNA sequence: TGCAGTGCTAACTCCTACAATGAGCAGTTCTTC. It yields the protein CSANSYNEQFF.